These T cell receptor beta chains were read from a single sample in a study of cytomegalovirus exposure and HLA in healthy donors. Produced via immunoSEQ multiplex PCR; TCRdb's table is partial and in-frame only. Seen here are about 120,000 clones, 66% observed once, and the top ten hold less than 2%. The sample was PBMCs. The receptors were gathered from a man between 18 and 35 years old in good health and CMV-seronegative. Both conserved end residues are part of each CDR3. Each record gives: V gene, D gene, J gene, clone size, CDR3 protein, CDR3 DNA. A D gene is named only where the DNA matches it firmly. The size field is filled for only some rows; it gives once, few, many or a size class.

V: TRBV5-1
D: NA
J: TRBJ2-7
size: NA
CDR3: CASSLLGESYEQYF
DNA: TGCGCCAGCAGCTTGCTGGGCGAAAGCTACGAGCAGTACTTC

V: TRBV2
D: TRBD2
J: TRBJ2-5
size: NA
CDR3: CASMGTSGRRASQETQYF
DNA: TGTGCCAGCATGGGGACTAGCGGGAGGAGGGCTTCTCAAGAGACCCAGTACTTC

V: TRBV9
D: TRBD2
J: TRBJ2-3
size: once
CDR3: CASSELAGGPTDTQYF
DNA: TGTGCCAGCAGCGAATTAGCGGGAGGGCCAACAGATACGCAGTATTTT

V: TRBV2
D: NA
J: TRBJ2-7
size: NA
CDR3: CASSVDITYEQYF
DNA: TGTGCCAGCAGTGTAGACATAACCTACGAGCAGTACTTC

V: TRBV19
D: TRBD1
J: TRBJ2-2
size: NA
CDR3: CASRGTVNTGELFF
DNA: TGTGCCAGTAGGGGGACAGTGAACACCGGGGAGCTGTTTTTT

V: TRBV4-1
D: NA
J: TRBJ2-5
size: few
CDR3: CASSHSGKETQYF
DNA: TGCGCCAGCAGCCATAGCGGAAAAGAGACCCAGTACTTC

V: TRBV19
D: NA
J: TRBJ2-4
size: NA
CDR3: CASSNAGPAKNIQYF
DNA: TGTGCCAGTAGTAACGCAGGGCCGGCCAAAAACATTCAGTACTTC

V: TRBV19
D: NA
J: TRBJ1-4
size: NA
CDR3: CASSGVHSGSEKLFF
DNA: TGTGCCAGTAGTGGGGTACATTCGGGGTCTGAAAAACTGTTTTTT

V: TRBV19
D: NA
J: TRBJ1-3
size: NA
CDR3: CASKSLQYSGNTIYF
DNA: TGTGCCAGTAAATCGTTACAGTACTCTGGAAACACCATATATTTT

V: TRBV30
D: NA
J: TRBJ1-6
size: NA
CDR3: CAWSQGYNSPLHF
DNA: TGTGCCTGGAGCCAGGGTTATAATTCACCCCTCCACTTT

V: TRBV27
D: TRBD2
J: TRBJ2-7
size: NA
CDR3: CASSLSSGRAYEQYF
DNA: TGTGCCAGCAGTTTATCGAGCGGGAGGGCCTACGAGCAGTACTTC

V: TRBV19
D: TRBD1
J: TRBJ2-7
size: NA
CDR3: CASSIDWDRLDEQYF
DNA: TGTGCCAGTAGTATAGATTGGGACAGGCTCGACGAGCAGTACTTC

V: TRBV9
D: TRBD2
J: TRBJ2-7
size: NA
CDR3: CASSVTAGAGENEQYF
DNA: TGTGCCAGCAGCGTAACCGCAGGAGCGGGAGAAAACGAGCAGTACTTC

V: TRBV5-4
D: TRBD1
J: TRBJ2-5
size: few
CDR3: CASSLADRAETQYF
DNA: TGTGCCAGCAGCTTGGCGGACAGGGCGGAGACCCAGTACTTC

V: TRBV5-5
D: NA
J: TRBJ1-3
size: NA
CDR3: CASSLVQGHWISGNTIYF
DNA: TGTGCCAGCAGCTTGGTTCAGGGGCATTGGATCTCTGGAAACACCATATATTTT

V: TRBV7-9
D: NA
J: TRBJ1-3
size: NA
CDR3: CASSLQGNTIYF
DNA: TGTGCCAGCAGCTTACAGGGAAACACCATATATTTT

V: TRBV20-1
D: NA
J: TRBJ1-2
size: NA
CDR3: CSAHRVGYTF
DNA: TGCAGTGCCCACAGGGTTGGCTACACCTTC

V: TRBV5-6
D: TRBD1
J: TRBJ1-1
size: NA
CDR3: CASRRQGNTEAFF
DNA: TGTGCCAGCAGGAGACAGGGGAACACTGAAGCTTTCTTT

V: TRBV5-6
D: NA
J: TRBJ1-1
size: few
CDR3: CASSLSRVGTEAFF
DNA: TGTGCCAGCAGCTTGAGCAGGGTAGGCACTGAAGCTTTCTTT

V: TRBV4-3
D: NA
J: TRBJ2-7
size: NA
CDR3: CASSQDLSTNSYEQYF
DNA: TGCGCCAGCAGCCAAGATCTATCCACTAACTCCTACGAGCAGTACTTC

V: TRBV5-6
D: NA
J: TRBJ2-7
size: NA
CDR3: CASSPERSYEQYF
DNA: TGTGCCAGCAGCCCGGAGCGGTCCTACGAGCAGTACTTC

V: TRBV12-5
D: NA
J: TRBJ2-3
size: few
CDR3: CASGLTGLDTQYF
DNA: TGTGCTAGTGGTTTGACAGGATTGGATACGCAGTATTTT

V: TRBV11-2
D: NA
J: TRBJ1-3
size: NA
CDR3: CASSLFPVLPGNTIYF
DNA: TGTGCCAGCAGCTTATTCCCCGTCCTACCCGGAAACACCATATATTTT

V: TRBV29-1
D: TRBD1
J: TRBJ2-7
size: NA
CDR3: CSVGPGTGRFGEQYF
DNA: TGCAGCGTGGGACCGGGGACAGGGAGGTTCGGCGAGCAGTACTTC

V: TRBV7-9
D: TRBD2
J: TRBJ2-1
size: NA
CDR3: CASSSDGRTGDEQFF
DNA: TGTGCCAGCAGCTCCGACGGGAGGACCGGGGATGAGCAGTTCTTC

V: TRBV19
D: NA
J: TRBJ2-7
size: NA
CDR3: CASSINWGDYEQYF
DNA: TGTGCCAGTAGCATCAACTGGGGGGATTACGAGCAGTACTTC

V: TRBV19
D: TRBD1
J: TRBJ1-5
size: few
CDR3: CASSRTGGYQPQHF
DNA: TGTGCCAGTAGCCGGACAGGGGGCTATCAGCCCCAGCATTTT

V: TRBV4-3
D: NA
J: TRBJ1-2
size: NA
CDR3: CASSHRGAGDGYTF
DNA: TGCGCCAGCAGTCATCGGGGGGCAGGAGATGGCTACACCTTC

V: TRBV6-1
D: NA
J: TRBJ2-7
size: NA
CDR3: CASSEESPITQYF
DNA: TGTGCCAGCAGTGAAGAATCCCCCATCACACAGTACTTC

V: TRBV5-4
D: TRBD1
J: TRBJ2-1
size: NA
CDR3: CASSPVPRTGVQNEQFF
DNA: TGTGCCAGCAGCCCCGTACCGAGGACAGGGGTTCAAAATGAGCAGTTCTTC

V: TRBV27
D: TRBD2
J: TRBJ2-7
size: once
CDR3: CASSLRGAGGYEQYF
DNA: TGTGCCAGCAGTTTGCGCGGAGCGGGAGGTTACGAGCAGTACTTC

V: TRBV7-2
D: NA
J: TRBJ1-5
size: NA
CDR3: CASSLGPEAQHF
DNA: TGTGCCAGCAGCTTAGGTCCTGAGGCCCAGCATTTC

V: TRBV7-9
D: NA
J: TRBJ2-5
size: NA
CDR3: CASSLGLQGKGQETQYF
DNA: TGTGCCAGCAGCTTAGGGTTACAGGGAAAGGGGCAAGAGACCCAGTACTTC

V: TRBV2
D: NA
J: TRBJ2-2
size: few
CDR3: CASGLNTGELFF
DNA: TGTGCCAGCGGCTTGAACACCGGGGAGCTGTTTTTT

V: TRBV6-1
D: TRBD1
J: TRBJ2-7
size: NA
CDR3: CASSEARLSHPDRSEQYF
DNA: TGTGCCAGCAGTGAAGCGCGTCTTTCGCACCCGGACAGGAGCGAGCAGTACTTC

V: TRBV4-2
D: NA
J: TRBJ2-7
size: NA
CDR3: CASSEGGTYEQYF
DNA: TGTGCCAGCAGCGAGGGGGGGACCTACGAGCAGTACTTC